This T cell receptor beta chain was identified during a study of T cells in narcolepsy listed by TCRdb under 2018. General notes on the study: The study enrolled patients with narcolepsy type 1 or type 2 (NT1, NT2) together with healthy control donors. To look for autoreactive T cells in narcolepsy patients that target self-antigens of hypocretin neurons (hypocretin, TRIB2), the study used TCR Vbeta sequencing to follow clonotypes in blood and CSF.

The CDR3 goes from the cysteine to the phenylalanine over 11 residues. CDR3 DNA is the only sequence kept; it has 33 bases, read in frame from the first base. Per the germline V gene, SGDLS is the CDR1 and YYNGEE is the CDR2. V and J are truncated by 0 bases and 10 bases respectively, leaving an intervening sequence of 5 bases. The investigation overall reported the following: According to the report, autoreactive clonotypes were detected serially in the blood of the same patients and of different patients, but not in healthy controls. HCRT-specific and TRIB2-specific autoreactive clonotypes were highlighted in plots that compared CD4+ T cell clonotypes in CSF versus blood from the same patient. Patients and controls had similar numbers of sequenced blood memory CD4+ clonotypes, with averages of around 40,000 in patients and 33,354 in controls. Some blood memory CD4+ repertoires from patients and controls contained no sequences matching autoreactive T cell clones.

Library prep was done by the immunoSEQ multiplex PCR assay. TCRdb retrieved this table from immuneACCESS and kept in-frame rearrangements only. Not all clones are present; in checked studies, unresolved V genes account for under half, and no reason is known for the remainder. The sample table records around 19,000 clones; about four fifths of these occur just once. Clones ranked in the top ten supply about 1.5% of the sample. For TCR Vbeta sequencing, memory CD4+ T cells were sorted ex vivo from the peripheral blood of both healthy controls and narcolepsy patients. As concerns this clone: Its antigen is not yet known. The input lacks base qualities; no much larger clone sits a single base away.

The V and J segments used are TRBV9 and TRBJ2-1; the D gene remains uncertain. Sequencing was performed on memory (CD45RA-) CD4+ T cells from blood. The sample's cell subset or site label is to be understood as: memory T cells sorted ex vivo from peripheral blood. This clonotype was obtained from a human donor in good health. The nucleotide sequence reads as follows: TGTGCCAGCAGCGTAGCCGGGGAGCAGTTCTTC. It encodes CASSVAGEQFF.